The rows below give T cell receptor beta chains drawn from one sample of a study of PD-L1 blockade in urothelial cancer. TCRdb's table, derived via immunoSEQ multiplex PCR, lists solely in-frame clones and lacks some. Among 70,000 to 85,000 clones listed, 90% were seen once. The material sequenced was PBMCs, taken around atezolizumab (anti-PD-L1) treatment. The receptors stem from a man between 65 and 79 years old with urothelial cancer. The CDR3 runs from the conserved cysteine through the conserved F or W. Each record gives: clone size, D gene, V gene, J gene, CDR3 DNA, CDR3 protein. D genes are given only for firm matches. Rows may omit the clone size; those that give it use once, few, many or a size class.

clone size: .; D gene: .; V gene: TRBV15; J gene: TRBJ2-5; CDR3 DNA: TGTGCCACCAGCAGGGTAGGGGACTGGCCGGGAGAGACCCAGTACTTC; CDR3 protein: CATSRVGDWPGETQYF
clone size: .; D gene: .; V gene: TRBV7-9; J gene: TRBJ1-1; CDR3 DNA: TGTGCCAGCAGCTTACCCCGGACTGAAGCTTTCTTT; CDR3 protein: CASSLPRTEAFF
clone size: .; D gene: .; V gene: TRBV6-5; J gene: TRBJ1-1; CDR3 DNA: TGTGCCAGCAGTTACGCACAGAACACTGAAGCTTTCTTT; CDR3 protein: CASSYAQNTEAFF
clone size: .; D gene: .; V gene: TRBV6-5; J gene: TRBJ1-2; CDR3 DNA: TGTGCCAGCAGCTCAGGGTTCTATGGCTACACCTTC; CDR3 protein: CASSSGFYGYTF
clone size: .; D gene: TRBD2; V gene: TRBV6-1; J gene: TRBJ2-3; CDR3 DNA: TGTGCCAGCAGGAGACTAGCGGGAGATACGCAGTATTTT; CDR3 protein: CASRRLAGDTQYF
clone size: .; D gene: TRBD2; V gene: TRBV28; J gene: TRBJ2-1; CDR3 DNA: TGTGCCAGCAGTTTAATCCTAGCGGGGGTCAATGAGCAGTTCTTC; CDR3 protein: CASSLILAGVNEQFF
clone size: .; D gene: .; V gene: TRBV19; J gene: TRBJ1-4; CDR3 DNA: TGTGCCAGTAGTAATCGGACACTCGGGCGGAAACTGTTTTTT; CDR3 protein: CASSNRTLGRKLFF
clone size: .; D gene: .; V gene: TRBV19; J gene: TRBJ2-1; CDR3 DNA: TGTGCCAGTAGTCTCTACAATGAGCAGTTCTTC; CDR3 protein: CASSLYNEQFF
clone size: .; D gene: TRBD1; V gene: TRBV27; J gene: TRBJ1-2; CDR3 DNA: TGTGCCAGCAGTACAGGGGGTAGACCTAACTATGGCTACACCTTC; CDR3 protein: CASSTGGRPNYGYTF
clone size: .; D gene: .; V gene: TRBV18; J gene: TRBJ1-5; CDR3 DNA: TGTGCCAGCTCACAGCGCCAGAAAAATCAGCCCCAGCATTTT; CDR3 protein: CASSQRQKNQPQHF
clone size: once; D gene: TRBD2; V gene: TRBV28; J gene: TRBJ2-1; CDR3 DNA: TGTGCCAGCGGAACCGGGACTAGAGGCAATGAGCAGTTCTTC; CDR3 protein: CASGTGTRGNEQFF
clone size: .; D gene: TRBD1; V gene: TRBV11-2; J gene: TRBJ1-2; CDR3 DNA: TGTGCCAGCAGCTTGGGACAGGGGGTTGGCCATCGCTACACCTTC; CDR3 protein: CASSLGQGVGHRYTF
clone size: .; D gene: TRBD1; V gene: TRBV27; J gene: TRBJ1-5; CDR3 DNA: TGTGCCAGCAGGGCATCAGGGGGCCCGGGGCAGCCCCAGCATTTT; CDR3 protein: CASRASGGPGQPQHF
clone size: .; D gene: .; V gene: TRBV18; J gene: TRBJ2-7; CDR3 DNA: TGTGCCAGCTCACTTACCAGGGGGGAGGAGCAGTACTTC; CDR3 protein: CASSLTRGEEQYF
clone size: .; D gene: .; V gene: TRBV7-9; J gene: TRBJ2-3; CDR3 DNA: TGTGCCAGCAGCTTAGGGACAGACACAGATACGCAGTATTTT; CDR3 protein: CASSLGTDTDTQYF
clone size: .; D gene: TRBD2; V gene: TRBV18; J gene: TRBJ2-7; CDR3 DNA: TGTGCCAGCTCACCCTCGAGGACTAGCGGATTCTACGAGCAGTACTTC; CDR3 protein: CASSPSRTSGFYEQYF
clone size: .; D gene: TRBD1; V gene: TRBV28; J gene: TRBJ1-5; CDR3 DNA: TGTGCCAGCACCGAGGACAGGAGTCGGCTTTATAGCAATCAGCCCCAGCATTTT; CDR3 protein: CASTEDRSRLYSNQPQHF
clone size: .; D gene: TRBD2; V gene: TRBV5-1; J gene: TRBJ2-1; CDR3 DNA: TGCGCCAGCAGCTTGACCGCTAGCGGGTACAATGAGCAGTTCTTC; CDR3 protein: CASSLTASGYNEQFF
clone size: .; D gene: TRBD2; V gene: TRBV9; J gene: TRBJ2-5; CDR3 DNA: TGTGCCAGCAGCGTGTCCCCCGGACTAGCGGCAGAGACCCAGTACTTC; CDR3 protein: CASSVSPGLAAETQYF
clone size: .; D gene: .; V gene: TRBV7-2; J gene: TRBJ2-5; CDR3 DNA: TGTGCCAGCAGCTTAGCCTCGGGCAGGGCAGAGACCCAGTACTTC; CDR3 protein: CASSLASGRAETQYF
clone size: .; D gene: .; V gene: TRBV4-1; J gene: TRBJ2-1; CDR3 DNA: TGCGCCCCAGAGGACTTCTCCTACAATGAGCAGTTCTTC; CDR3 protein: CAPEDFSYNEQFF
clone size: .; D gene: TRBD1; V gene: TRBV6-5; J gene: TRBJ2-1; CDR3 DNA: TGTGCCAGCAGTATAACAGGGGGCGCGTACAATGAGCAGTTCTTC; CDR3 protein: CASSITGGAYNEQFF
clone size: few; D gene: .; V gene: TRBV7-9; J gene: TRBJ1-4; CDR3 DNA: TGTGCCAGCAGCACCGGGACACACGAAAAACTGTTTTTT; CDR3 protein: CASSTGTHEKLFF
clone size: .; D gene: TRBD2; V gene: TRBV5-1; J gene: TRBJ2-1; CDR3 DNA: TGCGCCAGCAGCTCGACGGGACTAGCGGGGTACAATGAGCAGTTCTTC; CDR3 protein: CASSSTGLAGYNEQFF
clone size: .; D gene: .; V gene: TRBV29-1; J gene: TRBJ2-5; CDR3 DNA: TGCAGCGTTAGCGGAGAGACCCAGTACTTC; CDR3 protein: CSVSGETQYF
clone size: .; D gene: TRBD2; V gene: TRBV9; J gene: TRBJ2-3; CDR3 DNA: TGTGCCAGCAGCGCATCACTAGCGGGAGGATCAGATACGCAGTATTTT; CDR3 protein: CASSASLAGGSDTQYF
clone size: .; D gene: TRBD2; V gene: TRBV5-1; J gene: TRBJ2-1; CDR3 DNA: TGCGCCAGCAGCTTAACTAGCGGGAGTGGCTACAATGAGCAGTTCTTC; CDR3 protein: CASSLTSGSGYNEQFF
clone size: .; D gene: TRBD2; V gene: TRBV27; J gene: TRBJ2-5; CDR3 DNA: TGTGCCAGCAGTTTAGGCGGGAGATCGGAAGAGACCCAGTACTTC; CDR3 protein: CASSLGGRSEETQYF
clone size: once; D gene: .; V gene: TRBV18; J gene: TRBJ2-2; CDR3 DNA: TGTGCCAGCTCACTTCGTCAGGGGCCCACCGGGGAGCTGTTTTTT; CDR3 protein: CASSLRQGPTGELFF
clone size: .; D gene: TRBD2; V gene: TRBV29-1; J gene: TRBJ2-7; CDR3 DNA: TGCAGCGTGACCGGGACTAGCGGGAGGTCGGTCTCCTACGAGCAGTACTTC; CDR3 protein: CSVTGTSGRSVSYEQYF
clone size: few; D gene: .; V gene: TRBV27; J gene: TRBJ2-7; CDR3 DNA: TGTGCCAGCAGTTTTATGGGGGGCGAGCAGTACTTC; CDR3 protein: CASSFMGGEQYF
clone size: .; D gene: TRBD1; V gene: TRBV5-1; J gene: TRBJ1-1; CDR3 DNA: TGCGCCAGCACCTCGGACAGGGGGCCCTCGGGGACTGAAGCTTTCTTT; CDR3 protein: CASTSDRGPSGTEAFF
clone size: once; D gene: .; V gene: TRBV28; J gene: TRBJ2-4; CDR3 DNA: TGTGCCAGCATAGGAGATGTGAGTGCCAAAAACATTCAGTACTTC; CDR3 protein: CASIGDVSAKNIQYF
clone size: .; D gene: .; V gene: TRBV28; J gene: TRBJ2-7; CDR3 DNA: TGTGCCAGCAGTTTCCCCGACAGGCTGATATACGAGCAGTACTTC; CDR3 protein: CASSFPDRLIYEQYF
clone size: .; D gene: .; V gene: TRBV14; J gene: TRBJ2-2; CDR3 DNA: TGTGCCAGCAGCCAAGGTGCCCCGGGGACCGGGGAGCTGTTTTTT; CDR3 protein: CASSQGAPGTGELFF
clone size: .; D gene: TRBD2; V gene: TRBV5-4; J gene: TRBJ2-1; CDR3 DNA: TGTGCCAGCAGCGGAGAACTAGCGTCCACCTACAATGAGCAGTTCTTC; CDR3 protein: CASSGELASTYNEQFF